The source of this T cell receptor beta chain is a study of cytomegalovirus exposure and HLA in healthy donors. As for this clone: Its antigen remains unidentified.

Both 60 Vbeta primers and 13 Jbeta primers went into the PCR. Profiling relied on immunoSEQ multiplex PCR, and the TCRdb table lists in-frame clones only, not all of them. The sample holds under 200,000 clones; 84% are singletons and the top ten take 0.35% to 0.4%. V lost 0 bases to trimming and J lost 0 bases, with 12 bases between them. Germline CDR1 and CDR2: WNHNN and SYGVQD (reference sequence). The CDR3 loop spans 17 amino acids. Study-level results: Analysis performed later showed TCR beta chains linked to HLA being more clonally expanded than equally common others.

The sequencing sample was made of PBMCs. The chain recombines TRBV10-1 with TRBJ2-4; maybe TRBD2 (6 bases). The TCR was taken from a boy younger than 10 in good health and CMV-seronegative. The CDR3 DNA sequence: TGCGCCAGCAGTGAGTCGACGGGGGTCTTAGCCAAAAACATTCAGTACTTC. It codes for CASSESTGVLAKNIQYF.